Below, one T cell receptor (beta chain) is given with its context. Libraries were prepared by immunoSEQ multiplex PCR; TCRdb keeps only in-frame clonotypes and omits some of them. This sample has around 260,000 clones, with 80% to 95% found just once. This specimen belongs to a study of T cell responses to AZD1222 COVID-19 vaccine. Study at large: Whether given at about 4 or about 12 weeks, second doses were pooled.

Deletions cut 1 base from V and 7 bases from J, with 13 bases between. CDR1 and CDR2 from the germline V gene are SGHAT and FQNNGV. The CDR3 is made up of 14 amino acids. The input for sequencing was peripheral blood, taken on day 0 of AZD1222 vaccination. The genes are TRBV11-2 and TRBJ1-1, with D possibly TRBD1 on 6 matching bases. This TCR derives from an adult in good health. The CDR3 is CASSLGDRPLEAFF. CDR3 in DNA: TGTGCCAGCAGCTTAGGCGACAGGCCCCTTGAAGCTTTCTTT. The variable domain in full, completed from reference TRBV11-2 and TRBJ1-1, reads EAGVAQSPRYKIIEKRQSVAFWCNPISGHATLYWYQQILGQGPKLLIQFQNNGVVDDSQLPKDRFSAERLKGVDSTLKIQPAKLEDSAVYLCASSLGDRPLEAFFGQGTRLTVV.